These 3 T cell receptor beta chains were all obtained from the same sample, sequenced in a study of shared clonotypes between healthy human individuals. TCRdb keeps only in-frame clones here, not all; method: immunoSEQ multiplex PCR. The table records roughly 2,500,000 clones, more than 85% of them present only once. The source material was naive CD4+ T cells from PBMCs. Subset meaning: CD45RA+ positively selected. All receptors come from a man in his late teens or twenties in good health. Some clones in this sample may be carry-over from other donors' samples.

The table lists this clone with a count of one. The chain couples TRBV28 to TRBJ2-7, with D tentatively TRBD1 (6 bases). Trimming took 6 bases from V and 1 from J, leaving 16 bases between them. The CDR3 covers 15 residues. CDR1 MDHEN and CDR2 SYDVKM come from the germline V gene. DNA of the CDR3: TGTGCCAGCAGCCCCGTGGGGGCGGCATCCTACGAGCAGTACTTC. Its protein product is CASSPVGAASYEQYF.

As concerns this clone: At the DNA level, this CDR3 is encoded by other sequences in the same sample as well. V gene TRBV5-1 combines with J gene TRBJ2-7; 7 bases match TRBD1. V was pared by 4 bases and J by 1 base, with 5 bases of the junction left unmatched. The CDR3 consists of 14 residues. Germline assignment: CDR1 SGHRS and CDR2 YFSETQ. CDR3 protein: CASSPQGPSYEQYF. CDR3 in DNA: TGCGCCAGCAGCCCACAGGGGCCTTCCTACGAGCAGTACTTC.

The CDR3 protein is CASSQSRGANVLTF. The CDR3 region has the DNA TGTGCCAGCAGCCAATCCCGGGGGGCCAACGTCCTGACTTTC. This sequence joins TRBV14 and TRBJ2-6; D gene unclear. The V gene lost 2 bases and the J gene lost 4 bases, with 6 bases spanning the gap. Germline assignment: CDR1 SGHDN and CDR2 FVKESK. The CDR3 totals 14 residues.